A selection of T cell receptor beta chains follows, all from one sample in a study of metastatic and nonmetastatic thyroid tumors. From the PCR reads, TCRdb re-called clones with MiXCR. The table records about 24,000 clones, roughly a quarter of them present only once. The specimen sequenced was tumor tissue. The receptors shown here come from a male donor with papillary thyroid cancer or a benign thyroid nodule (not recorded which). Some clones in this sample may be carry-over from other donors' samples. Each CDR3 is given with its conserved first and last residue. A D gene is named only where the DNA matches it firmly. Where a row states a size, it is once, few, many or the class of an expanded clone; other rows omit it.

many	TRBJ1-2	TRBV6-1	-	TGTGCCATAGCGTATAGGGCCGGATATGGCTACACCTTC	CAIAYRAGYGYTF
many	TRBJ2-3	TRBV7-2	-	TGTGCCAGCAGCTTAGCGGGAGGCACAGATACGCAGTATTTT	CASSLAGGTDTQYF
-	TRBJ2-7	TRBV6-5	TRBD2	TGTGCCAGCAGCTACTCGATTAAGAAGAGCGGGGGTTACTACGAGCAGTACTTC	CASSYSIKKSGGYYEQYF
few	TRBJ1-6	TRBV7-9	-	TGTGCCAGCAGCCCCACGCGTGGTGCCAGTTCACCCCTCCACTTT	CASSPTRGASSPLHF
many	TRBJ2-5	TRBV6-5	-	TGTGCCAGCAGTTACTCGAGTGGACAGTACCAAGAGACCCAGTACTTC	CASSYSSGQYQETQYF
-	TRBJ2-1	TRBV3-1	-	TGTGCCAGCAGCCCTCAGGGGAATGAGCAGTTCTTC	CASSPQGNEQFF
-	TRBJ2-2	TRBV11-2	TRBD2	TGTGCCAGCAGCTTAACTAGCGGGGGTCACACCGGGGAGCTGTTTTTT	CASSLTSGGHTGELFF
many	TRBJ1-1	TRBV27	-	TGTGCCAGCAGTTTATCGAGGGGATCCACTGAAGCTTTCTTT	CASSLSRGSTEAFF
many	TRBJ1-5	TRBV15	-	-	CATSNETTVARGAFF
-	TRBJ2-2	TRBV9	TRBD2	TGTGCCAGCAGGGGGACTAGCGGGGGCCTGAACACCGGGGAGCTGTTTTTT	CASRGTSGGLNTGELFF
many	TRBJ2-3	TRBV4-2	-	TGTGCCAGCAGCCAACAGACAGGAAGGCCAGATACGCAGTATTTT	CASSQQTGRPDTQYF
-	TRBJ2-7	TRBV6-1	-	TGTGCCAGCACCATGGTCAGGGTAGTCTACGAGCAGGACTTC	CASTMVRVVYEQDF
-	TRBJ2-7	TRBV5-1	TRBD1	TGCGCCTGCCGTCGACAGGGGACGCACGAGCTGTACTTC	CACRRQGTHELYF
many	TRBJ2-5	TRBV9	-	TGTGCCAGCAGCGCCCTCTCACAGGTTCCCCTGGAGACCCAGTACTTC	CASSALSQVPLETQYF
-	TRBJ2-7	TRBV4-2	TRBD2	TGTGCCGGTAGCCAAGCGGGGGATCGATCCGAGCAGTACTTC	CAGSQAGDRSEQYF
many	TRBJ2-1	TRBV7-2	-	TGTGCCAGCAGCCAGACAGGGGGCGCGCTAGCGGGAGCCTATGAGCAGTTCTTC	CASSQTGGALAGAYEQFF
many	TRBJ2-7	TRBV7-2	TRBD2	TGTGCCAGCACCCTGACTAGCGGGAGGTTCTACGAGCAGTACTTC	CASTLTSGRFYEQYF
many	TRBJ2-1	TRBV15	-	TGTGCCACCAGCAGAGAAAGGCCGGGACCCCAGCGGGCGGACTCCTACAATGAGCAGTTCTTC	CATSRERPGPQRADSYNEQFF
-	TRBJ2-7	TRBV7-9	-	TGTGCCAGCAGTGTCGACAGCCCCGAGCTGTACTTC	CASSVDSPELYF
many	TRBJ2-2	TRBV6-1	-	TGTGCCAGCAGTACCGTTGCGACCGGGGAGCTGTTTTTT	CASSTVATGELFF
many	TRBJ1-5	TRBV6-4	-	TGTGCCAGCAGCGACAGGTGGGATCAGCCCCAGCATTTT	CASSDRWDQPQHF
-	TRBJ2-7	TRBV10-3	-	TGTCCCATCAGGGGCGAGACCTACGAGCAGTACTTC	CPIRGETYEQYF
many	TRBJ2-2	TRBV30	-	TGTGCCTTCGGGTCCTCACCCCACACCGGGGAGCTGTTTTTT	CAFGSSPHTGELFF
many	TRBJ2-3	TRBV3-1	-	TGTGCCAGCAGCCAAGATAATACGCAGTATTTT	CASSQDNTQYF
many	TRBJ2-1	TRBV19	TRBD2	TGTGCCAGTAGTATATTAGCGGGAGGGGACAATGAGCAGTTCTTC	CASSILAGGDNEQFF
many	TRBJ2-1	TRBV5-1	-	TGCGCCAGCAGCTTGGGGGGGACAAGGGTCAACAATGAGCAGTTCTTC	CASSLGGTRVNNEQFF
many	TRBJ1-2	TRBV28	-	TGTGCCAGCAGTTACAATGTACAGGGATGGAATGGCTACACCTTC	CASSYNVQGWNGYTF
many	TRBJ2-3	TRBV5-1	-	TGCGCCAGCAGCCAAGCGAGCACAGATACGCAGTATTTT	CASSQASTDTQYF
-	TRBJ2-7	TRBV20-1	-	TGCAGTGCTAATGGACGGCGGGCCCCTTACGAGCAGTACTTC	CSANGRRAPYEQYF
-	TRBJ2-3	TRBV5-4	-	TGTGCCAGCAGCTTGGCTTGGGGACCTAGCGCAGATACGCAGTATTTT	CASSLAWGPSADTQYF
few	TRBJ2-7	TRBV27	-	TGTGCCAGCAGTCTCCGGGGTAGCCTAACCTACGAGCAGTACTTC	CASSLRGSLTYEQYF
many	TRBJ2-3	TRBV7-9	-	TGTGCCAGCAGCCCGCGGATGCACACAGATACGCAGTATTTT	CASSPRMHTDTQYF
-	TRBJ2-3	TRBV7-2	-	TGTGCCATCAGCCCGATACCGAGCACAGATACGCACTATTTT	CAISPIPSTDTHYF
many	TRBJ2-2	TRBV4-1	-	TGCGCCAGCAGCCGCGCGGGGAGATCTTTGGGGGAGCTGTTTTTT	CASSRAGRSLGELFF
-	TRBJ2-3	TRBV19	TRBD2	TGTGCCAGTAGTTTCGGACTAGGCTCAGATACGCAGTATTTT	CASSFGLGSDTQYF
medium-sized	TRBJ1-2	TRBV6-1	-	TGTGCCAGCTCTCTCACACAAATCGGAAACTATGGCTACACCTTC	CASSLTQIGNYGYTF
-	TRBJ1-2	TRBV20-1	TRBD1	TGCAGTGCTAGAGTTAGGACAGGGGGTGATGGCTACACCTTC	CSARVRTGGDGYTF
many	TRBJ1-4	TRBV20-1	-	TGCAGTGCTAGGAGTTCAGAGGGAGGGGAAAAACTGTTTTTT	CSARSSEGGEKLFF
many	TRBJ2-1	TRBV19	-	TGTGCCAGTAGTATAGTAAGAGACACTGAGCAGTTCTTC	CASSIVRDTEQFF
many	TRBJ2-7	TRBV7-9	-	TGTGCCAGCAGCTCTTACAGGGGTGGCGGGAGAGTGTACGAGCAGTACTTC	CASSSYRGGGRVYEQYF